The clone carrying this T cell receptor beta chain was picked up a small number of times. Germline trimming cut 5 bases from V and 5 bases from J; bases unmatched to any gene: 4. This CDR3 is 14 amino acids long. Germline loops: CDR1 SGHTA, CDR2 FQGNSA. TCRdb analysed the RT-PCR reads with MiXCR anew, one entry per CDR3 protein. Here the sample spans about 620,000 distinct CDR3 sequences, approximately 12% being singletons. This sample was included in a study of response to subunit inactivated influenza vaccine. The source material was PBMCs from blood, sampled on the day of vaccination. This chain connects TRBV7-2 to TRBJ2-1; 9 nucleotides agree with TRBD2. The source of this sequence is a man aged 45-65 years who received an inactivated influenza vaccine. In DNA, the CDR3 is TGTGCCAGCAGCAGGGGACTAGCCCACAATGAGCAGTTCTTC. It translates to CASSRGLAHNEQFF.